These T cell receptor beta chains were read from a single sample in a study of control samples from healthy donors and cancer patients. The data were produced by immunoSEQ multiplex PCR, yet TCRdb's version contains in-frame clones alone and is incomplete. The sample records about 59,000 clones, around 90% being singletons. Sequencing was performed on PBMCs. Source of these receptors: a man in his forties with colorectal cancer. The CDR3 runs from the conserved cysteine through the conserved F or W. The D gene is left open where the match is weak. Clone size is stated in some rows and not others, as once, few, many or a class when expanded.

CDR3aa: CAWSVQPRGGSNEQFF
CDR3nt: TGTGCCTGGAGTGTACAACCGCGGGGGGGCAGCAATGAGCAGTTCTTC
abundance: -
v_gene: TRBV30
d_gene: TRBD2
j_gene: TRBJ2-1

CDR3aa: CASSLADTSYNEQFF
CDR3nt: TGCGCCAGCAGCTTGGCGGACACCTCCTACAATGAGCAGTTCTTC
abundance: -
v_gene: TRBV5-1
d_gene: -
j_gene: TRBJ2-1

CDR3aa: CASTLLSGKTQYF
CDR3nt: TGTGCCAGCACCCTTTTGTCCGGGAAGACCCAGTACTTC
abundance: -
v_gene: TRBV3-1/TRBV3-2
d_gene: -
j_gene: TRBJ2-5

CDR3aa: CASSAERGQGAGEQYF
CDR3nt: TGTGCCAGTAGTGCTGAAAGGGGACAGGGGGCGGGTGAGCAGTACTTC
abundance: -
v_gene: TRBV19
d_gene: TRBD1
j_gene: TRBJ2-7

CDR3aa: CASSKMAYCRVSANEKLFF
CDR3nt: TGTGCCAGCAGCAAAATGGCGTACTGCCGGGTCTCGGCTAATGAAAAACTGTTTTTT
abundance: -
v_gene: TRBV21-1
d_gene: -
j_gene: TRBJ1-4

CDR3aa: CASSFAGGRSNEQFF
CDR3nt: TGTGCCAGCAGCTTTGCGGGGGGGCGGTCCAATGAGCAGTTCTTC
abundance: -
v_gene: TRBV11-3
d_gene: TRBD2
j_gene: TRBJ2-1

CDR3aa: CASSRQGLTEAFF
CDR3nt: TGCGCCAGCAGTCGGCAGGGCCTCACTGAAGCTTTCTTT
abundance: -
v_gene: TRBV5-1
d_gene: -
j_gene: TRBJ1-1

CDR3aa: CASSKDNIGNQQYF
CDR3nt: TGTGCCAGCAGCAAGGACAATATCGGAAATCAGCAGTACTTC
abundance: -
v_gene: TRBV5-4
d_gene: -
j_gene: TRBJ2-7

CDR3aa: CAISEAVGKTEAFF
CDR3nt: TGTGCCATCAGTGAGGCTGTAGGGAAAACTGAAGCTTTCTTT
abundance: few
v_gene: TRBV10-3
d_gene: -
j_gene: TRBJ1-1

CDR3aa: CASSYSTDNGYTF
CDR3nt: TGTGCCAGCAGTTACTCGACAGACAATGGCTACACCTTC
abundance: -
v_gene: TRBV6-5
d_gene: -
j_gene: TRBJ1-2

CDR3aa: CASSRVGEDTQYF
CDR3nt: TGCGCCAGCAGCCGGGTGGGTGAAGATACGCAGTATTTT
abundance: -
v_gene: TRBV5-1
d_gene: -
j_gene: TRBJ2-3

CDR3aa: CASSYSGGSPDTQYF
CDR3nt: TGTGCCAGCAGCTATAGCGGGGGGTCCCCAGATACGCAGTATTTT
abundance: -
v_gene: TRBV5-5
d_gene: TRBD2
j_gene: TRBJ2-3

CDR3aa: CASSPQGADTQYF
CDR3nt: TGTGCCAGCAGCCCCCAGGGGGCAGATACGCAGTATTTT
abundance: -
v_gene: TRBV9
d_gene: TRBD1
j_gene: TRBJ2-3

CDR3aa: CASSPTGGRGKMNTEAFF
CDR3nt: TGTGCCAGCTCACCGACTGGGGGGAGAGGAAAGATGAACACTGAAGCTTTCTTT
abundance: -
v_gene: TRBV18
d_gene: -
j_gene: TRBJ1-1

CDR3aa: CASSLSSSTEAFF
CDR3nt: TGTGCCAGCAGCTTAAGCAGCAGCACTGAAGCTTTCTTT
abundance: -
v_gene: TRBV7-3
d_gene: -
j_gene: TRBJ1-1

CDR3aa: CASSQGYRGLKSLNTEAFF
CDR3nt: TGTGCCAGCAGCCAAGGATACAGGGGGTTGAAAAGTCTAAACACTGAAGCTTTCTTT
abundance: -
v_gene: TRBV4-2
d_gene: TRBD1
j_gene: TRBJ1-1

CDR3aa: CASARGQETQYF
CDR3nt: TGTGCCAGCGCCCGGGGACAAGAGACCCAGTACTTC
abundance: -
v_gene: TRBV7-3
d_gene: -
j_gene: TRBJ2-5

CDR3aa: CASSSRGTGDNEQFF
CDR3nt: TGTGCCAGCAGCTCTAGGGGGACAGGGGACAATGAGCAGTTCTTC
abundance: -
v_gene: TRBV6-5
d_gene: TRBD1
j_gene: TRBJ2-1

CDR3aa: CASSTSRGATDTQYF
CDR3nt: -
abundance: -
v_gene: TRBV6-6
d_gene: -
j_gene: TRBJ2-3

CDR3aa: CASSERDRGLTTEKLFF
CDR3nt: TGTGCCAGCAGCGAACGGGACAGGGGACTAACAACGGAAAAACTGTTTTTT
abundance: -
v_gene: TRBV5-5
d_gene: TRBD1
j_gene: TRBJ1-4

CDR3aa: CASSFASGGTGELFF
CDR3nt: TGTGCCAGCAGCTTTGCTAGCGGGGGGACCGGGGAGCTGTTTTTT
abundance: -
v_gene: TRBV7-3
d_gene: TRBD2
j_gene: TRBJ2-2

CDR3aa: CASSVEGSSTDTQYF
CDR3nt: TGTGCCAGCAGTGTTGAAGGGTCTAGCACAGATACGCAGTATTTT
abundance: -
v_gene: TRBV2
d_gene: -
j_gene: TRBJ2-3

CDR3aa: CASSPRSGGAADTQYF
CDR3nt: TGTGCCAGCAGCCCCCGTAGCGGGGGGGCCGCAGATACGCAGTATTTT
abundance: -
v_gene: TRBV9
d_gene: TRBD2
j_gene: TRBJ2-3

CDR3aa: CASSQGGRALEETQYF
CDR3nt: TGCGCCAGCAGCCAAGGGGGCCGGGCCTTAGAGGAGACCCAGTACTTC
abundance: -
v_gene: TRBV4-1
d_gene: -
j_gene: TRBJ2-5

CDR3aa: CASSLELFTEAFF
CDR3nt: TGTGCCAGCAGCTTAGAACTATTCACTGAAGCTTTCTTT
abundance: -
v_gene: TRBV11-2
d_gene: -
j_gene: TRBJ1-1

CDR3aa: CASTISGRMGETQYF
CDR3nt: TGTGCCAGCACCATCAGCGGCCGGATGGGCGAGACCCAGTACTTC
abundance: -
v_gene: TRBV6-5
d_gene: -
j_gene: TRBJ2-5

CDR3aa: CASSLIKGQGPDTQYF
CDR3nt: TGTGCCAGCAGCTTAATAAAGGGACAGGGTCCAGATACGCAGTATTTT
abundance: -
v_gene: TRBV7-3
d_gene: TRBD1
j_gene: TRBJ2-3

CDR3aa: CASSLLQGSDTQYF
CDR3nt: TGTGCCAGCAGCTTATTACAGGGGTCAGATACGCAGTATTTT
abundance: -
v_gene: TRBV7-6
d_gene: TRBD1
j_gene: TRBJ2-3

CDR3aa: CASSQTGDWPQHF
CDR3nt: TGTGCCAGCAGTCAAACCGGGGATTGGCCCCAGCATTTT
abundance: -
v_gene: TRBV2
d_gene: -
j_gene: TRBJ1-5

CDR3aa: CASSPKQNSGANVLTF
CDR3nt: TGTGCCAGCTCACCAAAGCAGAACTCTGGGGCCAACGTCCTGACTTTC
abundance: -
v_gene: TRBV18
d_gene: -
j_gene: TRBJ2-6

CDR3aa: CASSLGGQGTEAFF
CDR3nt: TGTGCCAGCAGCTTAGGGGGACAGGGGACTGAAGCTTTCTTT
abundance: -
v_gene: TRBV7-9
d_gene: TRBD1
j_gene: TRBJ1-1

CDR3aa: CASSLGQGLYEQYF
CDR3nt: TGCGCCAGCAGCTTGGGACAGGGGCTTTACGAGCAGTACTTC
abundance: -
v_gene: TRBV5-1
d_gene: TRBD1
j_gene: TRBJ2-7

CDR3aa: CASSLGPRDRDYEQYF
CDR3nt: TGCGCCAGCAGCTTGGGCCCCCGGGACAGAGACTACGAGCAGTACTTC
abundance: -
v_gene: TRBV5-1
d_gene: TRBD1
j_gene: TRBJ2-7

CDR3aa: CASSSSGGTSPRYF
CDR3nt: TGTGCCAGCAGCTCAAGCGGGGGAACTTCCCCGAGGTACTTC
abundance: once
v_gene: TRBV7-9
d_gene: TRBD2
j_gene: TRBJ2-7

CDR3aa: CASSLTAQETQYF
CDR3nt: TGTGCCAGCAGCTTAACAGCCCAAGAGACCCAGTACTTC
abundance: -
v_gene: TRBV7-9
d_gene: -
j_gene: TRBJ2-5

CDR3aa: CASSIVWDSEAFF
CDR3nt: TGTGCCAGTAGTATAGTCTGGGACAGTGAAGCTTTCTTT
abundance: -
v_gene: TRBV19
d_gene: TRBD1
j_gene: TRBJ1-1

CDR3aa: CASSLPGLSYEQYF
CDR3nt: TGTGCCAGCAGCCTACCGGGCCTCTCCTACGAGCAGTACTTC
abundance: -
v_gene: TRBV7-2
d_gene: -
j_gene: TRBJ2-7

CDR3aa: CASSARPGGLSGNTIYF
CDR3nt: TGTGCCAGCAGTGCTCGGCCGGGAGGCTTGTCTGGAAACACCATATATTTT
abundance: -
v_gene: TRBV6-1
d_gene: -
j_gene: TRBJ1-3

CDR3aa: CASSFGRTDTQYF
CDR3nt: TGTGCCAGCAGCTTCGGACGCACAGATACGCAGTATTTT
abundance: -
v_gene: TRBV11-2
d_gene: -
j_gene: TRBJ2-3

CDR3aa: CASSRGGGGNQPQHF
CDR3nt: TGTGCCAGCAGCCGGGGTGGGGGTGGCAATCAGCCCCAGCATTTT
abundance: -
v_gene: TRBV27
d_gene: -
j_gene: TRBJ1-5

CDR3aa: CASSLAVSTGELFF
CDR3nt: TGTGCCAGCAGCTTAGCCGTCTCCACCGGGGAGCTGTTTTTT
abundance: -
v_gene: TRBV7-7
d_gene: -
j_gene: TRBJ2-2

CDR3aa: CASSPVSGNNSPLHF
CDR3nt: TGTGCCAGTTCACCGGTCTCGGGGAATAATTCACCCCTCCACTTT
abundance: -
v_gene: TRBV19
d_gene: -
j_gene: TRBJ1-6

CDR3aa: CASSRRGTGGFDEQFF
CDR3nt: TGTGCCAGCAGTCGGCGGGGGACAGGGGGCTTCGATGAGCAGTTCTTC
abundance: -
v_gene: TRBV11-2
d_gene: TRBD1
j_gene: TRBJ2-1

CDR3aa: CASSSTGRLKTEAFF
CDR3nt: TGTGCCAGCAGCTCGACAGGCCGCTTGAAAACTGAAGCTTTCTTT
abundance: -
v_gene: TRBV7-9
d_gene: -
j_gene: TRBJ1-1

CDR3aa: CASSPLGNEKLFF
CDR3nt: TGTGCCAGTAGTCCCCTCGGTAATGAAAAACTGTTTTTT
abundance: -
v_gene: TRBV19
d_gene: -
j_gene: TRBJ1-4